This TCR beta chain derives from a study of sequential checkpoint blockade in melanoma. Study background: After both sequences, patients received maintenance nivolumab.

This clone was detected a few times. Treatment meaning: randomized to nivolumab then ipilimumab (arm A) or the reverse (arm B). No patient had prior DNA-damaging chemotherapy. Sorted cells were live CD3+CD8+, lacking CD19 and CD56, from PBMCs. TCRdb's table, derived via immunoSEQ multiplex PCR, lists solely in-frame clones and lacks some. Of more than 30,000 clones listed, approximately 86% are singletons. Germline CDR1 reads SQVTM; CDR2 reads ANQGSEA. The CDR3 is made up of 13 amino acids. The V gene end was trimmed by 7 bases and the J gene end by 8 bases; junction bases not matched to a gene: 8. The clonotype originates from a human donor with melanoma. The material was CD8+ T cells sorted from blood (inferred from file names), obtained from a patient given nivolumab and ipilimumab in sequence. The V call is TRBV29-1, the J call TRBJ2-1, with 10 bases that match TRBD2. CDR3 region: CSGVLAGGYEQFF. DNA for the CDR3: TGCAGCGGCGTATTAGCGGGAGGATATGAGCAGTTCTTC.